This is a list of T cell receptor beta chains from one sample in a study of T cells in Graves' hyperthyroidism and ophthalmopathy. TCRdb ran MiXCR on the multiplex PCR reads and lists one entry per CDR3 protein. The table has a few hundred thousand distinct CDR3 sequences, around 20% seen once. The sequencing input was blood. All receptors come from a young man with Graves' hyperthyroidism. The CDR3 runs from the conserved cysteine through the conserved F or W. Each record gives: D gene, V gene, J gene, clone size, CDR3 DNA, CDR3 protein. The D gene is left open where the match is weak. Clone size, where shown, is once, few, many, or a class for clones that have expanded.

D: -; V: TRBV20-1; J: TRBJ2-5; size: -; DNA: TGCAGTGCTAAAGAGACCCAGTACTTC; CDR3: CSAKETQYF
D: TRBD1; V: TRBV6-1; J: TRBJ2-7; size: -; DNA: TGTGCCAGCAGTGAAGACTATAGAGGACAGGGCTACGAGCAGTACTTC; CDR3: CASSEDYRGQGYEQYF
D: -; V: TRBV2; J: TRBJ2-7; size: many; DNA: TGTGCCAGCAGCTGGCCAGCCACCTACGAGCAGTACTTC; CDR3: CASSWPATYEQYF
D: -; V: TRBV27; J: TRBJ2-7; size: many; DNA: TGTGCCAGCAGTTTCCTAGGCAGGGGATACGAGCAGTACTTC; CDR3: CASSFLGRGYEQYF
D: -; V: TRBV30; J: TRBJ1-1; size: many; DNA: TGTGCCGGGGATGAAGGCGGCACTGAAGCTTTCTTT; CDR3: CAGDEGGTEAFF
D: -; V: TRBV12-3/TRBV12-4; J: TRBJ2-2; size: once; DNA: TGTGCCAGCAGCTGGGACATCACCGGGGAGCTGTTTTTT; CDR3: CASSWDITGELFF
D: TRBD1; V: TRBV30; J: TRBJ1-1; size: many; DNA: TGTGCCTGGGACAGGGGTCTCGGGGTGAACACTGAAGCTTTCTTT; CDR3: CAWDRGLGVNTEAFF
D: -; V: TRBV30; J: TRBJ1-5; size: few; DNA: TGTGCCTGGGCCGTTGCGGGCAATCAGCCCCAGCATTTT; CDR3: CAWAVAGNQPQHF
D: -; V: TRBV20-1; J: TRBJ1-1; size: -; DNA: TGCAGTGCTAGACACCTGTTGAACACTGAAGCTTTCTTT; CDR3: CSARHLLNTEAFF
D: -; V: TRBV15; J: TRBJ1-2; size: many; DNA: TGTGCCACCACCCTGGGTGGCGGTAGGAACTATGGCTACACCTTC; CDR3: CATTLGGGRNYGYTF
D: TRBD1; V: TRBV24-1; J: TRBJ1-2; size: few; DNA: TGTGCCACCAGTGACCCGGACAGGGCCTATGGCTACACCTTC; CDR3: CATSDPDRAYGYTF
D: -; V: TRBV28; J: TRBJ1-3; size: many; DNA: TGTGCCAGCAGTTTAATTTCTACTGGAAACACCATATATTTT; CDR3: CASSLISTGNTIYF
D: -; V: TRBV6-1; J: TRBJ2-2; size: -; DNA: TGTGCCAGCAGCCAACAGGGATGGGACCTGTTTTTT; CDR3: CASSQQGWDLFF
D: TRBD1; V: TRBV20-1; J: TRBJ1-1; size: -; DNA: TGCAGTGCAGAAGACAGGGTGAACACTGAAGCTTTCTTT; CDR3: CSAEDRVNTEAFF
D: -; V: TRBV28; J: TRBJ2-3; size: few; DNA: TGTGCCAGCAGCCCCAGCGGCGGGGTCCTCGCGGATACGCAGTATTTT; CDR3: CASSPSGGVLADTQYF
D: TRBD1; V: TRBV12-3/TRBV12-4; J: TRBJ1-5; size: once; DNA: TGTGCCAGCAGTTCGTCCTCCGCGGGACAGGGGTATACCAATCAGCCCCAGCATTTT; CDR3: CASSSSSAGQGYTNQPQHF
D: -; V: TRBV2; J: TRBJ1-5; size: -; DNA: TGTGCCAGCAGTGAGGACCTTGGAGTAAGCAATCAGCCCCAGCATTTT; CDR3: CASSEDLGVSNQPQHF
D: -; V: TRBV12-3/TRBV12-4; J: TRBJ1-1; size: many; DNA: TGTGCCAGCAGTTTTGGTGCCGGTGAAGCTTTCTTT; CDR3: CASSFGAGEAFF
D: TRBD1; V: TRBV6-4; J: TRBJ1-2; size: many; DNA: TGTGCCAGCAGTGACGGGACAGGGGGCTATGGCTACACCTTC; CDR3: CASSDGTGGYGYTF
D: -; V: TRBV20-1; J: TRBJ1-6; size: -; DNA: TGCAGTGGACACAGGGAAAAGTATTCACCCCTCCACTTT; CDR3: CSGHREKYSPLHF
D: -; V: TRBV5-1; J: TRBJ1-1; size: many; DNA: TGCGCCAGCAGCTTGGAGGAGGGTGAAGCTTTCTTT; CDR3: CASSLEEGEAFF
D: -; V: TRBV4-2; J: TRBJ1-1; size: -; DNA: TGTGCCAGCAGCCAAGATTCGCAGCCTATGGAGGGTACTGAAGCTTTCTTT; CDR3: CASSQDSQPMEGTEAFF
D: -; V: TRBV30; J: TRBJ2-4; size: many; DNA: TGTGCCTGGAGTGTACTGGAATGGACAGAGTATAATAAAAACATTCAGTACTTC; CDR3: CAWSVLEWTEYNKNIQYF
D: -; V: TRBV27; J: TRBJ1-1; size: -; DNA: TGTGCCAGCAGTTCGTACATGGGATGGACTGATGCTTTCTTT; CDR3: CASSSYMGWTDAFF
D: -; V: TRBV6-2/TRBV6-3; J: TRBJ1-1; size: -; DNA: TGTGCCAGCAGTTACCCAGAGATGAACACTGAAGCTTTCTTT; CDR3: CASSYPEMNTEAFF
D: -; V: TRBV9; J: TRBJ1-2; size: many; DNA: TGTGCCAGCAGCGCCCTCCGGACGGCTAACTATGGCTACACCTTC; CDR3: CASSALRTANYGYTF
D: -; V: TRBV6-1; J: TRBJ2-7; size: many; DNA: TGTGCCAGCAGTCTCTACCGGGACACCTACGAGCAGTACTTC; CDR3: CASSLYRDTYEQYF
D: -; V: TRBV27; J: TRBJ2-6; size: many; DNA: TGTGCCAGCAGTTTATTTTCGGGCGCCGGGGCCAACGTCCTGACTTTC; CDR3: CASSLFSGAGANVLTF
D: -; V: TRBV14; J: TRBJ2-7; size: -; DNA: TGTGCCAGCAGCCAAGATCCAGGGTGGGGGTTCTCCTACGAGCAGTACTTC; CDR3: CASSQDPGWGFSYEQYF
D: -; V: TRBV13; J: TRBJ1-1; size: many; DNA: TGTGCCAGCAGCGCTCCTCAGGGGTTTTGGCGGGACACTGAAGCTTTCTTT; CDR3: CASSAPQGFWRDTEAFF
D: -; V: TRBV3-1; J: TRBJ2-6; size: -; DNA: TGTGCCAGCAGCCAATCGGCTGGGGCCAACGTCCTGACTTTC; CDR3: CASSQSAGANVLTF
D: -; V: TRBV5-1; J: TRBJ1-3; size: many; DNA: TGCGCCAGCAGCTCCGAACCCACGGGAGGAAACACCATATATTTT; CDR3: CASSSEPTGGNTIYF
D: -; V: TRBV6-1; J: TRBJ1-1; size: many; DNA: TGTGCCAGCAGTGAAGGTCTGAGTGAATGGACTGAAGCTTTCTTT; CDR3: CASSEGLSEWTEAFF
D: -; V: TRBV19; J: TRBJ1-2; size: -; DNA: TGTGCCAGTAGTATAGTCCCCCTGCCGGGGGACTATGGCTACACCTTC; CDR3: CASSIVPLPGDYGYTF
D: -; V: TRBV11-2; J: TRBJ2-5; size: -; DNA: TGTGCTAGCAGCTTAGGGGCGCGGAGCCAAGAGACCCAGTACTTC; CDR3: CASSLGARSQETQYF
D: -; V: TRBV3-2; J: TRBJ2-3; size: few; DNA: TGTGCCAGCAGCCAAGATCGAGTAGCAAGGGATACGCAGTATTTT; CDR3: CASSQDRVARDTQYF
D: -; V: TRBV6-5; J: TRBJ1-2; size: few; DNA: TGTGCCAGCAGTTACTCGTCTGGCCGGCTGACCTTC; CDR3: CASSYSSGRLTF
D: TRBD1; V: TRBV27; J: TRBJ2-3; size: many; DNA: TGTGCCAGCAGTGAGGGACAGCTGATAGATACGCAGTATTTT; CDR3: CASSEGQLIDTQYF
D: -; V: TRBV7-8; J: TRBJ1-2; size: many; DNA: TGTGCCAGCAGCCCTGACGGGACGGCCTATGGCCACACCTTC; CDR3: CASSPDGTAYGHTF
D: TRBD1; V: TRBV13; J: TRBJ1-2; size: many; DNA: TGTGCCAGCAGCTTAGGCTCTGGACAGGGGGCATATGGCTACACCTTC; CDR3: CASSLGSGQGAYGYTF
D: TRBD2; V: TRBV19; J: TRBJ2-4; size: many; DNA: TGTGCCAGTACCATGGGAGGGCATGCCAAAAACATTCAGTACTTC; CDR3: CASTMGGHAKNIQYF
D: -; V: TRBV7-8; J: TRBJ2-2; size: many; DNA: TGTGCCAGCAGCTTATACAGGGTCACCGGGGAGCTGTTTTTT; CDR3: CASSLYRVTGELFF
D: -; V: TRBV7-6; J: TRBJ1-1; size: many; DNA: TGTGCCAGCAGCCCCGGGGGGGGATTTGGCAACACTGAAGCTTTCTTT; CDR3: CASSPGGGFGNTEAFF
D: -; V: TRBV28; J: TRBJ1-1; size: many; DNA: TGTGCCACCAAAGAGGGGGGGCGCGGATTGGCCACTGAAGCTTTCTTT; CDR3: CATKEGGRGLATEAFF
D: -; V: TRBV6-5; J: TRBJ1-1; size: many; DNA: TGTGCCAGCAGTTACTCTGGTCCGGGCACTGAAGCTTTCTTT; CDR3: CASSYSGPGTEAFF
D: -; V: TRBV9; J: TRBJ1-1; size: many; DNA: TGTGCCAGCAGCGTATGGGGGGAGAACACTGAAGCTTTCTTT; CDR3: CASSVWGENTEAFF
D: -; V: TRBV12-3/TRBV12-4; J: TRBJ2-5; size: -; DNA: TGTGCCAGCAGTGGCGAAGGTCGGCGTGAGACCCAGTACTTC; CDR3: CASSGEGRRETQYF
D: -; V: TRBV5-6; J: TRBJ2-6; size: -; DNA: TGTGCCAGCAGCTTGGTACAGAACTCTGGGGCCAACGTCCTGACTTTC; CDR3: CASSLVQNSGANVLTF
D: -; V: TRBV2; J: TRBJ2-7; size: few; DNA: TGTGCCAGAACCGGGACGGACCTCTACGAGCAGTACTTC; CDR3: CARTGTDLYEQYF
D: -; V: TRBV7-2; J: TRBJ1-5; size: many; DNA: TGTGCCAGCAGCTTAGCCACCGGGCTTCAGCCCCAGCATTTT; CDR3: CASSLATGLQPQHF
D: -; V: TRBV4-2; J: TRBJ1-2; size: few; DNA: TGTGCCAGCAGCCAAGATCTGGGCGATGGGGGAGGCTATGGCTACACCTTC; CDR3: CASSQDLGDGGGYGYTF
D: -; V: TRBV28; J: TRBJ1-6; size: few; DNA: TGTGCCAGCAGTTTAATTTCGGGGGGCTCCAATAATTCACCCCTCCACTTT; CDR3: CASSLISGGSNNSPLHF
D: -; V: TRBV20-1; J: TRBJ1-1; size: many; DNA: TGCAGTGCTAGAGGGGGTCGGGACACTGAAGCTTTCTTT; CDR3: CSARGGRDTEAFF
D: -; V: TRBV6-5; J: TRBJ1-1; size: many; DNA: TGTGCCAGCAGTTACCAACAGGGGAACACTGAAGCTTTCTTT; CDR3: CASSYQQGNTEAFF